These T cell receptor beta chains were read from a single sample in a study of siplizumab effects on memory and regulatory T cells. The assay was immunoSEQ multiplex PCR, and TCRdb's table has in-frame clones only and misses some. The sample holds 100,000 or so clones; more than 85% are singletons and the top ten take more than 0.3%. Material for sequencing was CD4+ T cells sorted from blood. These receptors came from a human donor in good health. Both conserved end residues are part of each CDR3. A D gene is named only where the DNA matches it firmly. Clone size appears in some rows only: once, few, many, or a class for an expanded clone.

CASSYSGQGLHEQYF	TGTGCCAGCAGTTATTCGGGACAGGGCCTTCACGAGCAGTACTTC	TRBJ2-7	TRBD1	TRBV6-5	once
CASSQGIETYGYTF	TGTGCCAGCAGCCAAGGGATAGAGACCTATGGCTACACCTTC	TRBJ1-2	-	TRBV14	-
CAWTPQGLAKNIQYF	TGTGCCTGGACCCCACAGGGGTTGGCCAAAAACATTCAGTACTTC	TRBJ2-4	TRBD1	TRBV30	once
CASSLPQEDEQFF	TGTGCCAGCAGCCTACCGCAGGAGGATGAGCAGTTCTTC	TRBJ2-1	-	TRBV4-2	once
CASSLLAGGTDTQYF	TGTGCCAGCAGTCTCTTAGCGGGGGGCACAGATACGCAGTATTTT	TRBJ2-3	TRBD2	TRBV6-5	-
CASSLRSGPMNTEAFF	TGCGCCAGCAGCTTACGATCGGGGCCCATGAACACTGAAGCTTTCTTT	TRBJ1-1	-	TRBV5-1	once
CASSAGTANTGELFF	TGCGCCAGCAGCGCTGGGACAGCAAACACCGGGGAGCTGTTTTTT	TRBJ2-2	TRBD1	TRBV5-1	-
CASRKGGEYGYTF	TGTGCCAGCAGGAAGGGTGGGGAGTATGGCTACACCTTC	TRBJ1-2	-	TRBV6-1	-
CASSKVEAGCYYEQYF	TGTGCCAGCAGCAAAGTGGAGGCAGGGTGCTACTACGAGCAGTACTTC	TRBJ2-7	-	TRBV21-1	-
CASSRGSRDSDAYEQYF	TGTGCCAGCAGCCGAGGATCAAGAGACTCTGATGCCTACGAGCAGTACTTC	TRBJ2-7	-	TRBV4-2	-
CASSLGADSNQPQHF	TGTGCCAGCAGCTTAGGGGCAGATAGCAATCAGCCCCAGCATTTT	TRBJ1-5	-	TRBV7-2	-
CASSPGQLEEKLFF	TGTGCCAGCAGCCCGGGACAACTGGAAGAAAAACTGTTTTTT	TRBJ1-4	-	TRBV9	many
CASSPGPSGNTIYF	TGCGCCAGCAGCCCCGGCCCCTCTGGAAACACCATATATTTT	TRBJ1-3	-	TRBV5-1	-
CASSSSGGGTDTQYF	TGCGCCAGCAGCTCTAGCGGGGGTGGCACAGATACGCAGTATTTT	TRBJ2-3	TRBD2	TRBV5-1	once
CASSSGPGYTF	TGTGCCAGCAGCTCCGGGCCTGGCTACACCTTC	TRBJ1-2	-	TRBV7-2	-
CASSQRSQSNYGYTF	TGCGCCAGCAGCCAACGATCACAGTCAAATTATGGCTACACCTTC	TRBJ1-2	-	TRBV4-1	-
CASSPGGWTGLSETQYF	TGTGCCAGCAGCCCAGGGGGCTGGACAGGGCTGTCGGAGACCCAGTACTTC	TRBJ2-5	TRBD1	TRBV11-3	-
CASSDSAVGNTEAFF	TGTGCCAGCAGCGACAGTGCCGTGGGGAACACTGAAGCTTTCTTT	TRBJ1-1	-	TRBV11-3	-
CAWTGGGLSQPQHF	TGTGCCTGGACAGGGGGGGGACTTAGTCAGCCCCAGCATTTT	TRBJ1-5	TRBD1	TRBV30	-
CASRGASGGHYEQYF	TGTGCCAGCAGAGGGGCCTCTGGAGGTCACTACGAGCAGTACTTC	TRBJ2-7	-	TRBV6-1	-
CASSEAGVGTDTQYF	TGTGCCAGCAGTGAAGCGGGGGTCGGCACAGATACGCAGTATTTT	TRBJ2-3	-	TRBV2	-
CAWSRGSSPLHF	TGTGCCTGGAGCCGGGGGAGTTCACCCCTCCACTTT	TRBJ1-6	-	TRBV30	once